A single sample is the source of the 19 T cell receptor beta chains below, sequenced in a study of blood T cells in healthy people across ages. With a J-beta primer mix and a sample-barcoded 5' primer, a second PCR ran about 6 to 11 cycles. TCRdb used MiXCR to reprocess the 5' RACE reads, holding one entry per CDR3 protein. The table includes hundreds of thousands of distinct CDR3 sequences, 40% to 45% detected once. The specimen was blood. The receptors shown here come from a man aged 80 or over in good health.

The rearrangement links TRBV7-2 to TRBJ2-5, with 10 nucleotides matching TRBD1. CDR1 and CDR2 from the germline V gene are SGHTA and FQGNSA. V lost 5 bases to trimming and J lost 11 bases; unmatched junction nucleotides: 14. The CDR3 is 15 amino acids. For the CDR3, the DNA is TGTGCCAGCAGCCCAGAGGGGACAGGGGCCCGCGTGCAGTACTTC. This codes for CASSPEGTGARVQYF.

The chain carries TRBV11-2 and TRBJ2-3, with D tentatively TRBD1 (5 bases). Deletions cut 4 bases from V and 5 bases from J, with 16 bases between. CDR1 is SGHAT, CDR2 FQNNGV, per germline. There are 15 residues in the CDR3. The CDR3 loop is CASSSGAPSIDTQYF. In DNA, the CDR3 is TGTGCCAGCAGCTCTGGGGCCCCGAGTATAGATACGCAGTATTTT.

The chain joins TRBV5-1 to TRBJ2-1; 11 positions match TRBD1. Per the germline V gene, CDR1 is SGHRS and CDR2 is YFSETQ. The trim removed 4 bases at V and 2 bases at J, leaving 5 bases unmatched. CDR3 length equals 16 residues. The CDR3 nucleotides are TGCGCCAGCAGCAGGACAGGGGGCAGTGCCTACAATGAGCAGTTCTTC. Its translation is CASSRTGGSAYNEQFF.

The V gene is TRBV7-2, the J gene TRBJ2-7; TRBD2 matches 9 bases. Trimming cost V 3 bases and J 2 bases; bases outside gene matches: 14. CDR3 length: 18 residues. The germline CDR1 and CDR2 sequences are SGHTA and FQGNSA. The CDR3 nucleotides are TGTGCCAGCAGCTTGCACACTTCTAGCGGGGTCACTCCCTACGAGCAGTACTTC. This gives the protein CASSLHTSSGVTPYEQYF.

This clonotype has a handful of counts. This chain links TRBV7-8 with TRBJ2-3, with TRBD2 identical over 7 bases. Germline trimming cut 1 base from V and 6 bases from J; bases unmatched to any gene: 4. From germline, CDR1 is SGHVS and CDR2 FQNEAQ. The CDR3 totals 14 residues. As DNA, the CDR3 is TGTGCCAGCAGCTTAGGGACTAGGGACGATACGCAGTATTTT. Amino acids: CASSLGTRDDTQYF.

The chain uses TRBV20-1 and TRBJ2-1; 8 bases are a match to TRBD2. The CDR3 consists of 14 residues. Germline lookup yields CDR1 DFQATT and CDR2 SNEGSKA (reference sequence). The junction had 5 bases not matched to a gene; V was cut back by 3 bases and J by 4 bases. CDR3 sequence reads: CSASAGRGYNEQFF. DNA of the CDR3: TGCAGTGCTAGTGCCGGGAGGGGATACAATGAGCAGTTCTTC.

The chain is built from TRBV28 and TRBJ2-1; D may be TRBD1 (6 bases). CDR1 is MDHEN, CDR2 SYDVKM, per germline. V lost 7 bases to trimming and J lost 2 bases, with 12 bases between them. The CDR3 spans 14 residues. CDR3 nucleotide sequence: TGTGCCAGCACCCAAGGGGGAACCTACAATGAGCAGTTCTTC. Protein product: CASTQGGTYNEQFF.

The chain recombines TRBV5-1 with TRBJ2-3, with 8 bases that match TRBD2. V shed 2 bases, J shed 3 bases, and the junction held 5 bases outside the gene matches. The CDR3 is 15 residues long. CDR1 and CDR2 from the germline V gene are SGHRS and YFSETQ. The CDR3 bases are TGCGCCAGCAGCTTTGGGAGCGGGAGAACAGATACGCAGTATTTT. The encoded protein is CASSFGSGRTDTQYF.

This clonotype was seen a handful of times. The chain combines TRBV7-3 with TRBJ2-3; 13 nucleotides match TRBD2. The CDR3 runs to 19 residues. Germline CDR1 and CDR2: SGHTA and FQGTGA. Trimming cost V 4 bases and J 4 bases; bases outside gene matches: 14. The CDR3 DNA reads TGTGCCAGCAGCTCAAGGACTAGCGGGAGTACGGGCGTCCCAGATACGCAGTATTTT. This gives the protein CASSSRTSGSTGVPDTQYF.

This clonotype was counted a single time. At one boundary the junction diverges from the germline segment, which might be a read error. The chain uses TRBV15 and TRBJ2-5; 9 bases align to TRBD2. The length of the CDR3 is 18 residues. Germline values: CDR1 LNHNV, CDR2 YYDKDF (reference sequence). Here the CDR3 DNA reads TGTGCCACCGGCAGAGAAAGGGCTAGCGGGGCGTACCAAGAGACCCAGTACTTC. This gives the protein CATGRERASGAYQETQYF.

The rearrangement uses TRBV10-1 and TRBJ2-5; D assignment may be TRBD1 or TRBD2 (5 bases each). The CDR3 runs 13 residues. Trimming cost V 4 bases and J 5 bases, with 11 bases left between them. Looked up from germline, CDR1 is WNHNN and CDR2 is SYGVQD (reference sequence). CDR3 DNA sequence: TGCGCCAGCAGTGGACAGCTAGCTGAGACCCAGTACTTC. Its protein product is CASSGQLAETQYF.

The chain couples TRBV7-9 to TRBJ1-4; 8 bases map to TRBD1. The CDR3 consists of 17 residues. The trim removed 6 bases at V and 5 bases at J, leaving 14 bases unmatched. Per the germline V gene, CDR1 is SEHNR and CDR2 is FQNEAQ (reference sequence). The CDR3 region is CASSIGQGGSNNEKLFF. DNA of the CDR3: TGTGCCAGCAGTATCGGACAGGGAGGGTCCAACAATGAAAAACTGTTTTTT.

There are a few counts of this clonotype. This chain joins TRBV29-1 and TRBJ1-1, with 8 positions matching TRBD1. The V gene's germline CDR1 is SQVTM and CDR2 ANQGSEA. The CDR3 is made up of 11 amino acids. The junction had 4 bases not matched to a gene; V was cut back by 6 bases and J by 7 bases. The CDR3 loop is CSVKTGVEAFF. The CDR3 DNA reads TGCAGCGTAAAGACAGGGGTTGAAGCTTTCTTT.

This chain connects TRBV7-2 to TRBJ2-1; tentatively, D is TRBD2 (6 bases). This CDR3 spans 11 amino acids. V was trimmed by 8 bases and J by 10 bases, leaving 12 bases between them. Germline V CDR1 and CDR2: SGHTA, FQGNSA. In DNA, the CDR3 is TGTGCCAGCGGCACACTAGCCGAGCAGTTCTTC. Its protein is CASGTLAEQFF. Full variable domain (missing parts from reference TRBV7-2 and TRBJ2-1): GAGVSQSPSNKVTEKGKDVELRCDPISGHTALYWYRQSLGQGLEFLIYFQGNSAPDKSGLPSDRFSAERTGGSVSTLTIQRTQQEDSAVYLCASGTLAEQFFGPGTRLTVL.

This clonotype has a single count. A read error may account for a junction end that differs from germline. The V gene is TRBV2, the J gene TRBJ2-5; maybe TRBD2 (7 bases). CDR1 and CDR2 from the germline V gene are SNHLY and FYNNEI. CDR3 length: 15 amino acids. CDR3 loop: CAGSGRSSGDNEQYF. CDR3 DNA: TGTGCCGGCAGCGGACGGTCCAGCGGGGACAATGAGCAGTACTTC.

The CDR3 region has the DNA TGTGCCAGCAGCCAACTAGCGGCTCAAGAGACCCAGTACTTC. This codes for CASSQLAAQETQYF. The J gene is TRBJ2-5, the V gene TRBV6-2 or TRBV6-3, with 8 bases fitting TRBD2. J was trimmed by 2 bases and V by 6 bases; bases with no gene match: 5. This CDR3 is built from 14 residues. Looked up from germline, CDR1 is MNHEY and CDR2 is SVGEGT.

As concerns this clonotype: This may be a read error, as it is one base from a much larger clone. V is TRBV4-2 and J is TRBJ1-2; D perhaps matches TRBD1 (6 bases). CDR1 is LGHNA, CDR2 YNFKEQ, per germline. The CDR3 runs to 13 residues. CDR3 sequence (DNA): TGTGCCAGCAGCCGAGACAGGCAGTATGACTACACCTTC. This gives the protein CASSRDRQYDYTF.

This clonotype was detected once. Germline and junction disagree at one end, which may indicate a read error. The V and J genes are TRBV5-4 and TRBJ2-4; TRBD2 matches 8 bases. CDR1 and CDR2 from the germline V gene are SGHNT and YYREEE (reference sequence). The CDR3 has 20 amino acids. The CDR3 nucleotides are TGCGCCAGCAGTAGGGACGGGAGGTCGGGGGGGGGCTCGACCAAAAACATTCAGTACTTC. It specifies CASSRDGRSGGGSTKNIQYF.

The chain employs TRBV6-2 or TRBV6-3 and TRBJ2-1; tentative D call: TRBD1 (6 bases). Trimming removed 0 bases at V and 6 bases at J, with 6 bases between. The CDR3 covers 13 residues. CDR1 and CDR2 (germline): MNHEY, SVGEGT. The CDR3: CASSYSDSNEQFF. The CDR3 bases are TGTGCCAGCAGTTACTCGGACAGCAATGAGCAGTTCTTC.